This T cell receptor (beta chain) was identified in a study of cytomegalovirus exposure and HLA in healthy donors. Findings of the study overall: Presence/absence results assume similar sequencing depth per donor, which may not hold. By a later analysis, the bulk of CMV-associated TCR beta chains appeared HLA-restricted.

Details on this clone: No antigen is known for it.

60 Vbeta and 13 Jbeta primers were used in PCR. Clones were sequenced by immunoSEQ multiplex PCR, and TCRdb holds only the in-frame ones, with some missing. Among 150,000 to 200,000 clones listed, under 85% were seen once. Trimming stripped 4 bases from V and 4 bases from J, with 14 bases between. The CDR3 is made up of 15 amino acids. Germline V lookup: CDR1 MDHEN, CDR2 SYDVKM. The sequenced sample was PBMCs. The V gene is TRBV28, the J gene TRBJ1-5; D is undetermined. This clonotype originated in a man aged 18 to 30 in good health and CMV-seronegative. CDR3 DNA sequence: TGTGCCAGCAGTTCTAAGATAGAGGGTAATCAGCCCCAGCATTTT. Protein sequence: CASSSKIEGNQPQHF.